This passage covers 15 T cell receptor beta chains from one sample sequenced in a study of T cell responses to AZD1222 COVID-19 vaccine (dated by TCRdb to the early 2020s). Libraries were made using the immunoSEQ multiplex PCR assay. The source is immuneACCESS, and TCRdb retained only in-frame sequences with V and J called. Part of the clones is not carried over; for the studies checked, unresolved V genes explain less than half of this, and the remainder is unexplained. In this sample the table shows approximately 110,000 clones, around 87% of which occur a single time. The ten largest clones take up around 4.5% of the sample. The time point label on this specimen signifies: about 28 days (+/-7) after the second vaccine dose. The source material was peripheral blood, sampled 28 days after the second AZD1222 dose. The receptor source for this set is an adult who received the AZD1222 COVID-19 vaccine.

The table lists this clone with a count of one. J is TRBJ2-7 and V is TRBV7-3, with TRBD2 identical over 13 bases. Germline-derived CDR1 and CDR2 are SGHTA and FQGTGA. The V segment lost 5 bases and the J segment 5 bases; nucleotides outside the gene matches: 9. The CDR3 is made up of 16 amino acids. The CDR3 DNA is TGTGCCAGCAGCCCCGTTGGGACTAGCGGGAAGAACGAGCAGTACTTC. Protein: CASSPVGTSGKNEQYF.

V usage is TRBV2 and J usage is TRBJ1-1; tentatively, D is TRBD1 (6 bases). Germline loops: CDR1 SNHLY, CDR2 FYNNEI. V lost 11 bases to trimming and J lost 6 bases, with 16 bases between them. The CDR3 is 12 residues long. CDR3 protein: CAGSVDSPEAFF. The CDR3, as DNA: TGTGCCGGGAGTGTGGACAGCCCTGAAGCTTTCTTT.

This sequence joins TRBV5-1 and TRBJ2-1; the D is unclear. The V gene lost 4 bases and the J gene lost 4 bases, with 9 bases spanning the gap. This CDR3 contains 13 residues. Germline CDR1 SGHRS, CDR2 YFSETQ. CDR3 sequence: CASSRYTYNEQFF. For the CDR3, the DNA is TGCGCCAGCAGCCGGTACACATACAATGAGCAGTTCTTC.

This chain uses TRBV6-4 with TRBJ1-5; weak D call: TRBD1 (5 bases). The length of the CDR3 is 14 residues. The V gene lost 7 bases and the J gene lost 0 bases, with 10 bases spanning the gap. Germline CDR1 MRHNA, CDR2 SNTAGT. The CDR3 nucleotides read TGTGCCAGCACCCCCGGGGGTAGCAATCAGCCCCAGCATTTT. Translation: CASTPGGSNQPQHF.

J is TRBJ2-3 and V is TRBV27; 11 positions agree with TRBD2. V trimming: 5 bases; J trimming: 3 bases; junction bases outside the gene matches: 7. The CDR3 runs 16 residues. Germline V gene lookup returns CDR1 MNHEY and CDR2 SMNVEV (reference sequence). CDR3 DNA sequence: TGTGCCAGCAGTCCACCCCGACTAGCGGGAACAGATACGCAGTATTTT. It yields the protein CASSPPRLAGTDTQYF.

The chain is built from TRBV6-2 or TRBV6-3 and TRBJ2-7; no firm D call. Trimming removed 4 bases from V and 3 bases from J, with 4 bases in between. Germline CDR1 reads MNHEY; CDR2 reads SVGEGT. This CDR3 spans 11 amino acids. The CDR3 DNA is TGTGCCAGCAGTTCCCTCTACGAGCAGTACTTC. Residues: CASSSLYEQYF.

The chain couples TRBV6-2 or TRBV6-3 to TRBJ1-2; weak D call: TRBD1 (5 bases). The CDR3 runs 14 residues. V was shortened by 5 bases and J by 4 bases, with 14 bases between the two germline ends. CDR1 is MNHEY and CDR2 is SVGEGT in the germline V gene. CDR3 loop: CASSARGSLYGYTF. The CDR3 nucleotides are TGTGCCAGCAGTGCCCGGGGCAGTCTCTATGGCTACACCTTC.

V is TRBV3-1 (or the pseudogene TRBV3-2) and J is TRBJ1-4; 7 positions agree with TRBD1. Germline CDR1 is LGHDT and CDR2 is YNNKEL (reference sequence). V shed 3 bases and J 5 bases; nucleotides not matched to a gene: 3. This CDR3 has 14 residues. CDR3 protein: CASSHTGDNEKLFF. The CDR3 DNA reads TGTGCCAGCAGCCACACAGGGGACAATGAAAAACTGTTTTTT.

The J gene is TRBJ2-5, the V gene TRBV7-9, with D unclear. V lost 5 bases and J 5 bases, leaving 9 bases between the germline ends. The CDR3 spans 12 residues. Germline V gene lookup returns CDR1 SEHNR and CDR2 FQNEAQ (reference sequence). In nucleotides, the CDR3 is TGTGCCAGCAGCGACTCTTGGGAGACCCAGTACTTC. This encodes CASSDSWETQYF.

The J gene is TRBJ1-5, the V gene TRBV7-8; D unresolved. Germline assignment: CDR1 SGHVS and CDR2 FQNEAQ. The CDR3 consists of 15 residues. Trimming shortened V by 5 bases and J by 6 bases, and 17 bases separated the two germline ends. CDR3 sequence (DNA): TGTGCCAGCAGCCAAGCGGGAAGAGGAGGTCAGCCCCAGCATTTT. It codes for CASSQAGRGGQPQHF.

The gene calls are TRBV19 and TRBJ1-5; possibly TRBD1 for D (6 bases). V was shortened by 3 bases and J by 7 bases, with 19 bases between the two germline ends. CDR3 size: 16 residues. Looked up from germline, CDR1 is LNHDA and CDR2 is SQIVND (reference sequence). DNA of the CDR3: TGTGCCAGTAGTATCCCCCAGTCCAGGGGCGGGCAGCCCCAGCATTTT. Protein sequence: CASSIPQSRGGQPQHF.

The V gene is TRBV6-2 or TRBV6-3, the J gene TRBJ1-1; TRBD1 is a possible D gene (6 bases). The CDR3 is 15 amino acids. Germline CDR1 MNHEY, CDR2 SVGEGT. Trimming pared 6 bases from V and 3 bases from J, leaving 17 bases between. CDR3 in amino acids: CASSPRDNYYTEAFF. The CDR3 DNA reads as TGTGCCAGCAGCCCAAGGGACAACTATTACACTGAAGCTTTCTTT.

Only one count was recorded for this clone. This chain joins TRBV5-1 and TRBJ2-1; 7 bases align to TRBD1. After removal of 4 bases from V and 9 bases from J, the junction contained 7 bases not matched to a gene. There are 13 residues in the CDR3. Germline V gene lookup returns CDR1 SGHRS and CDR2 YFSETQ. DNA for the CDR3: TGCGCCAGCAGCACCGACAGGGAAGGTGAGCAGTTCTTC. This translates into CASSTDREGEQFF.

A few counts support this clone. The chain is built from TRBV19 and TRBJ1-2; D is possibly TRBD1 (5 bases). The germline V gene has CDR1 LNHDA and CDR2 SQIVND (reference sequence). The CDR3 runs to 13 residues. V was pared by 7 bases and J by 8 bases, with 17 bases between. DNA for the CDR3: TGTGCCAGTACCATGGGAGGGGCGCGAGGCTACACCTTC. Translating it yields CASTMGGARGYTF.

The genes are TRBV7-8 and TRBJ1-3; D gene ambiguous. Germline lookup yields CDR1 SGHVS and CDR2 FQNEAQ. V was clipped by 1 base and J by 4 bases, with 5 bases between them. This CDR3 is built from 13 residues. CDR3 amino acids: CASSLEFGNTIYF. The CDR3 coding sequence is TGTGCCAGCAGCTTAGAGTTCGGAAACACCATATATTTT. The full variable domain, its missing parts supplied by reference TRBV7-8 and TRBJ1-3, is GAGVSQSPRYKVAKRGQDVALRCDPISGHVSLFWYQQALGQGPEFLTYFQNEAQLDKSGLPSDRFFAERPEGSVSTLKIQRTQQEDSAVYLCASSLEFGNTIYFGEGSWLTVV.